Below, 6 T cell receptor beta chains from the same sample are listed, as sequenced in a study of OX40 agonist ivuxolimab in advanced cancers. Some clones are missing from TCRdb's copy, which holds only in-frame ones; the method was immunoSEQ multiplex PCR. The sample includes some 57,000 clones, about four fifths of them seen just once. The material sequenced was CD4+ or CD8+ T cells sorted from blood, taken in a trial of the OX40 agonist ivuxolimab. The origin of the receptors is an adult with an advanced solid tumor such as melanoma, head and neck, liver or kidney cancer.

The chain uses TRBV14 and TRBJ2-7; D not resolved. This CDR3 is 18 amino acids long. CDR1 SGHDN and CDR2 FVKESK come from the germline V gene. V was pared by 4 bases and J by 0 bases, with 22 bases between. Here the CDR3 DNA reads TGTGCCAGCAGCCCGACCCCCCAGAGTTGGCCCCCCTCCTACGAGCAGTACTTC. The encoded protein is CASSPTPQSWPPSYEQYF.

CDR3 protein: CASIRTGGTKNIQYF. DNA of the CDR3: TGTGCCAGCATTCGGACCGGGGGAACCAAAAACATTCAGTACTTC. This chain links TRBV28 with TRBJ2-4; weak D call: TRBD2 (6 bases). Between the trimmed V and J ends, which lost 7 bases and 2 bases, there was a span of 15 bases. CDR3 length equals 15 residues. The V gene's germline CDR1 is MDHEN and CDR2 SYDVKM.

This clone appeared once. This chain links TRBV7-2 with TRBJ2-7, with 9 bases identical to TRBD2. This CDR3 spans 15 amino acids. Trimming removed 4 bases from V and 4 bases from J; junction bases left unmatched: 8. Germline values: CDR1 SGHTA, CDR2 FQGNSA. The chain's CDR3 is CASSSVAGAEYEQYF. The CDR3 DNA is TGTGCCAGCAGCTCGGTAGCGGGAGCTGAGTACGAGCAGTACTTC. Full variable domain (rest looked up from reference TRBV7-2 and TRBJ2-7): GAGVSQSPSNKVTEKGKDVELRCDPISGHTALYWYRQSLGQGLEFLIYFQGNSAPDKSGLPSDRFSAERTGGSVSTLTIQRTQQEDSAVYLCASSSVAGAEYEQYFGPGTRLTVT.

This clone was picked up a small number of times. The CDR3 coding sequence is TGTGCCAGCAGCCCCACGACCCCGCAGGGGGTTACTGAAGCTTTCTTT. Translated: CASSPTTPQGVTEAFF. The chain combines TRBV7-9 with TRBJ1-1, with 7 bases lining up with TRBD1. Losses at the gene ends were 5 bases for V and 5 bases for J; bases not matched to a gene: 14. Germline CDR1 is SEHNR and CDR2 is FQNEAQ (reference sequence). The CDR3 is 16 amino acids.

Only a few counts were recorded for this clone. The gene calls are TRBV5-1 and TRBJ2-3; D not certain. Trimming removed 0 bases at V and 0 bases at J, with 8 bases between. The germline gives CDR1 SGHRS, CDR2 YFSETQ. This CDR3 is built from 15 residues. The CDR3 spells CASSLEDISTDTQYF. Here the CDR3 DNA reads TGCGCCAGCAGCTTGGAAGATATTAGCACAGATACGCAGTATTTT. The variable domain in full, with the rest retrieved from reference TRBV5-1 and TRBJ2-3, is KAGVTQTPRYLIKTRGQQVTLSCSPISGHRSVSWYQQTPGQGLQFLFEYFSETQRNKGNFPGRFSGRQFSNSRSEMNVSTLELGDSALYLCASSLEDISTDTQYFGPGTRLTVL.

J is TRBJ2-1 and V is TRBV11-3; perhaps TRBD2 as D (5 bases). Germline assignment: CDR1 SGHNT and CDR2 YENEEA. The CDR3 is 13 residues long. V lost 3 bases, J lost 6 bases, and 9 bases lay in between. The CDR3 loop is CASSFEGANEQFF. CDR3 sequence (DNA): TGTGCCAGCAGCTTTGAGGGAGCCAATGAGCAGTTCTTC.